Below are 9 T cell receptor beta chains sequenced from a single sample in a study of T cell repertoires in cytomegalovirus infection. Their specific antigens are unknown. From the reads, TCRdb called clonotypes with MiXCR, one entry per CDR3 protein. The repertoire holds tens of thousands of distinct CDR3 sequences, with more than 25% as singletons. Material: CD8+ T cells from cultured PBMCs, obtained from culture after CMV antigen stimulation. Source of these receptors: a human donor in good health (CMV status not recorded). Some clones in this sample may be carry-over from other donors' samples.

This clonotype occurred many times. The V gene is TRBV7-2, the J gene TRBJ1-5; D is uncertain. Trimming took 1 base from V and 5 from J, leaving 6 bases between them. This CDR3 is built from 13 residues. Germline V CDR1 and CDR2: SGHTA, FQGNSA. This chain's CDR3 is CASSLVGYQPQHF. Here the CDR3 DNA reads TGTGCCAGCAGCTTAGTCGGTTATCAGCCCCAGCATTTT.

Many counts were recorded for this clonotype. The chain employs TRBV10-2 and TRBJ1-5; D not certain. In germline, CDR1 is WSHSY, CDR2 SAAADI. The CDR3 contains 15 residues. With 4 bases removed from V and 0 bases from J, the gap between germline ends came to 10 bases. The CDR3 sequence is CASSGADFSNQPQHF. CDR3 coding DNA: TGCGCCAGCAGTGGGGCCGACTTTAGCAATCAGCCCCAGCATTTT.

CDR3 sequence: CASSWDARAEAFF. Here the CDR3 DNA reads TGTGCCAGCAGTTGGGACGCGAGGGCTGAAGCTTTCTTT. The genes are TRBV3-1 and TRBJ1-1, with D possibly TRBD1 on 5 matching bases. From germline, CDR1 is LGHDT and CDR2 YNNKEL (reference sequence). The V and J ends lost 6 bases and 6 bases respectively, with 14 bases between them. This CDR3 is 13 amino acids long.

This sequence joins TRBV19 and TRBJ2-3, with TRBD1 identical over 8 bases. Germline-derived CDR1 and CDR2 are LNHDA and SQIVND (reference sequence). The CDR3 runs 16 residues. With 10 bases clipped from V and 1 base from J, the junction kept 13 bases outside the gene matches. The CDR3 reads CATLPPEDRGTDTQYF. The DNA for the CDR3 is TGTGCCACCCTACCCCCGGAGGACAGGGGCACAGATACGCAGTATTTT.

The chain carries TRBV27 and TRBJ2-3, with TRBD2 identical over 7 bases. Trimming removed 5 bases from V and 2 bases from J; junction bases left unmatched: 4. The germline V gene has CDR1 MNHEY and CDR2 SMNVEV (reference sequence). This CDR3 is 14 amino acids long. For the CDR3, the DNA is TGTGCCAGCAGTATTAGCGGGTACACAGATACGCAGTATTTT. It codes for CASSISGYTDTQYF.

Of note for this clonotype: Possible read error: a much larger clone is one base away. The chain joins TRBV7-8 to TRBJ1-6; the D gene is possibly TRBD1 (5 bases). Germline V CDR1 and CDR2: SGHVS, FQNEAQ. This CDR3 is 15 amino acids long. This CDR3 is CTSSPGASYNSPLHF. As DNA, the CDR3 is TGTACCAGCAGCCCTGGGGCCTCCTATAATTCACCCCTCCACTTT.

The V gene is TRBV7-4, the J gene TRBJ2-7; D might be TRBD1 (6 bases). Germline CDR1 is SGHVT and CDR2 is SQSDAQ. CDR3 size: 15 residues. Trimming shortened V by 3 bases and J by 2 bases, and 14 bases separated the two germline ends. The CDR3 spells CASSFQGTPTYEQYF. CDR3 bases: TGTGCCAGCAGCTTCCAGGGGACACCTACCTACGAGCAGTACTTC. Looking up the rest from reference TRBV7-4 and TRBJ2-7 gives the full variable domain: GAGVSQSPRYKVAKRGRDVALRCDSISGHVTLYWYRQTLGQGSEVLTYSQSDAQRDKSGRPSGRFSAERPERSVSTLKIQRTEQGDSAVYLCASSFQGTPTYEQYFGPGTRLTVT.

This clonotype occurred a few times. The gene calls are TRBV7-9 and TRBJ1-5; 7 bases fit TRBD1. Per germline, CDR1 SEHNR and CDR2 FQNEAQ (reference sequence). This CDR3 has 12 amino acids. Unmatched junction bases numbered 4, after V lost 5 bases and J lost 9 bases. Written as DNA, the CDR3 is TGTGCCAGCAGCCCCTACAGGGGGCCCCAGCATTTT. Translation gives CASSPYRGPQHF.

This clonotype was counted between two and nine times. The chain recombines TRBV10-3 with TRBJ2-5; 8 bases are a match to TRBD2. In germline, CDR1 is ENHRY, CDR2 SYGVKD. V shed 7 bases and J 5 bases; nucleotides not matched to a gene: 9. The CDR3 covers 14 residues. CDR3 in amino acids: CAIMSGGAGETQYF. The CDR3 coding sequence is TGTGCCATCATGAGCGGGGGAGCAGGGGAGACCCAGTACTTC.